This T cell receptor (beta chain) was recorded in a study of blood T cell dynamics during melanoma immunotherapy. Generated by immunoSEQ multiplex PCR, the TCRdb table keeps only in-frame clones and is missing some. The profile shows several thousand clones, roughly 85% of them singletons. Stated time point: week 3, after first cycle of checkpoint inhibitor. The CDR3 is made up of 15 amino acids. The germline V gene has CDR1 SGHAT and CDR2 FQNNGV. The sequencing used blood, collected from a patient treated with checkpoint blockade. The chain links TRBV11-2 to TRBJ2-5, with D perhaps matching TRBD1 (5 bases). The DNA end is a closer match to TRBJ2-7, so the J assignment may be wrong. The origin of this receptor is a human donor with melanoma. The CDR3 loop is CASSLDLGLGYEQYF. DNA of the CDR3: TGTGCCAGCAGCTTAGATCTGGGGCTGGGATACGAGCAGTACTTC.